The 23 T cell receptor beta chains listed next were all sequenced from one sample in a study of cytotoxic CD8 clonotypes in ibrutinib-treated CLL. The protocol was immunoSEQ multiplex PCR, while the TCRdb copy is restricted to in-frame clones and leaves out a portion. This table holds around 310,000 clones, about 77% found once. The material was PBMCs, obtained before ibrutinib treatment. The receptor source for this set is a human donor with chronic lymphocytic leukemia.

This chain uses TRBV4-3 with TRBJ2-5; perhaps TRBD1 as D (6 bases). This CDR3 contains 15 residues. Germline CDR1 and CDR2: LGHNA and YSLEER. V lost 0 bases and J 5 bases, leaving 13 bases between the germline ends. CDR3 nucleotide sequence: TGCGCCAGCAGCCAAGATCGGACAGCCCCGGAGACCCAGTACTTC. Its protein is CASSQDRTAPETQYF.

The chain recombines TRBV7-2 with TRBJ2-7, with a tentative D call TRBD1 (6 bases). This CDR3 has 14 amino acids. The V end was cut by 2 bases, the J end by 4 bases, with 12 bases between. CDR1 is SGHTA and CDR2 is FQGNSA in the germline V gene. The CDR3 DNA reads TGTGCCAGCAGCTTATTGGGGGCCTGGTACGAGCAGTACTTC. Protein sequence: CASSLLGAWYEQYF.

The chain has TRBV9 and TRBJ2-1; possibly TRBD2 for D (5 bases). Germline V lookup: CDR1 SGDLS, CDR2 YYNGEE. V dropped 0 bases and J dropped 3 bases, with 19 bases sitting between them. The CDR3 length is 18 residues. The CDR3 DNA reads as TGTGCCAGCAGCGTAGGGGCAGGTGGGATACGGGGCTACAATGAGCAGTTCTTC. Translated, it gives CASSVGAGGIRGYNEQFF. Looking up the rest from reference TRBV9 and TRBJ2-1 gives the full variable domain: DSGVTQTPKHLITATGQRVTLRCSPRSGDLSVYWYQQSLDQGLQFLIQYYNGEERAKGNILERFSAQQFPDLHSELNLSSLELGDSALYFCASSVGAGGIRGYNEQFFGPGTRLTVL.

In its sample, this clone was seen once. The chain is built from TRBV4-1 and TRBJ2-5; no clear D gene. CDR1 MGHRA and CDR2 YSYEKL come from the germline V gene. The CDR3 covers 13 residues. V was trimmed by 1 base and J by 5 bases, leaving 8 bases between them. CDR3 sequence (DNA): TGCGCCAGCAGCCAAGGGCCATTTGAGACCCAGTACTTC. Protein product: CASSQGPFETQYF.

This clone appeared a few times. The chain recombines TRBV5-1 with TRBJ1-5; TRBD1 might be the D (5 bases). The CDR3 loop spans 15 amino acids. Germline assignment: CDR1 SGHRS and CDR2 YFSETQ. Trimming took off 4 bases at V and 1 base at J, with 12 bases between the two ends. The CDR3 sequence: CASSRGPESNQPQHF. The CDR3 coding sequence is TGCGCCAGCAGCAGGGGACCGGAAAGCAATCAGCCCCAGCATTTT.

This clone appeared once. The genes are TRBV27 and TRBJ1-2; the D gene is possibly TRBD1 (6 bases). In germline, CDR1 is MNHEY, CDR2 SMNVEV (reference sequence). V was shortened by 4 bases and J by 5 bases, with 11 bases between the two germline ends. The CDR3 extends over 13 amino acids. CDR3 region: CASSSRGVYGYTF. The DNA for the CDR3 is TGTGCCAGCAGTTCTAGGGGGGTTTATGGCTACACCTTC.

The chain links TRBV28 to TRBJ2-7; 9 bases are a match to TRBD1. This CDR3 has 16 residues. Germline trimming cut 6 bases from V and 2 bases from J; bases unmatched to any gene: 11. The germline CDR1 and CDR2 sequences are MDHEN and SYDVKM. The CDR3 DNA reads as TGTGCCAGCAGCGTACTGGGACAGGGTGTTGCCTACGAGCAGTACTTC. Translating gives CASSVLGQGVAYEQYF.

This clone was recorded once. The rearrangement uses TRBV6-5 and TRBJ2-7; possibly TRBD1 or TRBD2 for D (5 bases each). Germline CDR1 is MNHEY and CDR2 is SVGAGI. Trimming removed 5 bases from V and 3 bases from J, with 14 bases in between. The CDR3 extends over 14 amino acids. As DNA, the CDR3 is TGTGCCAGCAGTGGGACCTCTCAATACTACGAGCAGTACTTC. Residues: CASSGTSQYYEQYF.

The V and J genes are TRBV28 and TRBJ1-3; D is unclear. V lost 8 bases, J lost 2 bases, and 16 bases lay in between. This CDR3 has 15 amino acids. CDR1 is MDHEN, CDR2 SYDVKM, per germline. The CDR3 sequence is CASLSGGAAGNTIYF. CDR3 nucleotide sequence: TGTGCCAGCTTGAGTGGCGGAGCTGCTGGAAACACCATATATTTT.

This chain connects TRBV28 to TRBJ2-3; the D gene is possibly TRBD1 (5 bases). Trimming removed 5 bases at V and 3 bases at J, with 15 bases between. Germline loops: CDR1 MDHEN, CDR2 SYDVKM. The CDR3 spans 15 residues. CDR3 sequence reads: CASSITGPRTDTQYF. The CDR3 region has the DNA TGTGCCAGCAGTATAACAGGCCCTAGGACAGATACGCAGTATTTT.

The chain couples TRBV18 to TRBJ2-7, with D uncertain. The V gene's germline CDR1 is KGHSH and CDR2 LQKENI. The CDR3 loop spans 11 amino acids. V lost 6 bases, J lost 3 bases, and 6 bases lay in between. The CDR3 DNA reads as TGTGCCAGCTCGACCATCTACGAGCAGTACTTC. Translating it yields CASSTIYEQYF.

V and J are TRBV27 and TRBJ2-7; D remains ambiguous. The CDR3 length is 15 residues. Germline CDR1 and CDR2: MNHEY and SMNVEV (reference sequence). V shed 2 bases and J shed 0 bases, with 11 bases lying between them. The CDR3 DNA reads TGTGCCAGCAGTTTAAATAGCCGAAGCTCCTACGAGCAGTACTTC. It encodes CASSLNSRSSYEQYF.

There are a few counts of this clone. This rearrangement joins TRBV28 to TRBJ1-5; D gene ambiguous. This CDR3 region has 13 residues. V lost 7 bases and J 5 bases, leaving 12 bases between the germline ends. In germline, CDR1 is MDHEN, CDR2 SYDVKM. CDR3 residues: CASMVGGHQPQHF. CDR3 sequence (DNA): TGTGCCAGCATGGTAGGCGGCCATCAGCCCCAGCATTTT.

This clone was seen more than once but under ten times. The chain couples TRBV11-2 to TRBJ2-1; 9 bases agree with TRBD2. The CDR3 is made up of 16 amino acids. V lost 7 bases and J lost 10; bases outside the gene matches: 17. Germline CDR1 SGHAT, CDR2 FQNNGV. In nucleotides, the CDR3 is TGTGCCAGCACCCCAAACGCAAGAACGGGACTAGCAGAGCAGTTCTTC. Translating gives CASTPNARTGLAEQFF.

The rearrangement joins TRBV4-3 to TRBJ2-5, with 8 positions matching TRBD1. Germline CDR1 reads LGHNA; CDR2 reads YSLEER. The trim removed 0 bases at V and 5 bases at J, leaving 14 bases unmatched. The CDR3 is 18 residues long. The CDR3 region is CASSQDATWTGILETQYF. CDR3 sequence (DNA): TGCGCCAGCAGCCAAGACGCAACCTGGACAGGGATTTTGGAGACCCAGTACTTC.

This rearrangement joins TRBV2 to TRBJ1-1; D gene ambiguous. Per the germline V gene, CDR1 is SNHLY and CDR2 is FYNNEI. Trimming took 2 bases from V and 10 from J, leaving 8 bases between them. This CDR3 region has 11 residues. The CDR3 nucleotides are TGTGCCAGCAGTGAACCGACCTCAGCTTTCTTT. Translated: CASSEPTSAFF.

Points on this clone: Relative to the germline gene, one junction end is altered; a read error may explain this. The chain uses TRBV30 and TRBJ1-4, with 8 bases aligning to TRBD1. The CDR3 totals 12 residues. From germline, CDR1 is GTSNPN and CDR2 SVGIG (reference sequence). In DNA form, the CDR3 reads TGTGCCTGGGGCCTAAGTCCGGACAGGGTATTCTTT. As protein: CAWGLSPDRVFF.

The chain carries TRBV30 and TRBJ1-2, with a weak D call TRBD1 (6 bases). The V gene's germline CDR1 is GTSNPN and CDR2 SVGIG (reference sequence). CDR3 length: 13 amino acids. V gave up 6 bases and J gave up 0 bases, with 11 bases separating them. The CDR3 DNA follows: TGTGCCTGCCGACAGGCTACTAACTATGGCTACACCTTC. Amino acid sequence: CACRQATNYGYTF.

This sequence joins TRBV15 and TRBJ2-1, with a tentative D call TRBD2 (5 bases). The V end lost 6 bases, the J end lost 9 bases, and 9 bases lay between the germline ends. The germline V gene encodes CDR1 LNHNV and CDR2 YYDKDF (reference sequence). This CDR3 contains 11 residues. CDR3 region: CATRVGSEQFF. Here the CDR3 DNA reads TGTGCCACCAGGGTGGGGAGTGAGCAGTTCTTC. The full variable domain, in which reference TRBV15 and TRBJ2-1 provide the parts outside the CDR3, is DAMVIQNPRYQVTQFGKPVTLSCSQTLNHNVMYWYQQKSSQAPKLLFHYYDKDFNNEADTPDNFQSRRPNTSFCFLDIRSPGLGDTAMYLCATRVGSEQFFGPGTRLTVL.

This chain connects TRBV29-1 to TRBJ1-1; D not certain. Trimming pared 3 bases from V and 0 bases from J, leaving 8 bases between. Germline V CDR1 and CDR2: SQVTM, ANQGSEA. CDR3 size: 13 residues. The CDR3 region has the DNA TGCAGCGTTGAGAAGGCCATGAACACTGAAGCTTTCTTT. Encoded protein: CSVEKAMNTEAFF.

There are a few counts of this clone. The CDR3: CASRLTGKSTDTQYF. The CDR3 coding sequence is TGTGCCAGCAGGCTAACGGGGAAGAGCACAGATACGCAGTATTTT. This sequence joins TRBV7-6 and TRBJ2-3; possible D gene TRBD2, 5 bases. This CDR3 comprises 15 residues. V was shortened by 6 bases and J by 0 bases, with 13 bases between the two germline ends. Germline-derived CDR1 and CDR2 are SGHVS and FNYEAQ.

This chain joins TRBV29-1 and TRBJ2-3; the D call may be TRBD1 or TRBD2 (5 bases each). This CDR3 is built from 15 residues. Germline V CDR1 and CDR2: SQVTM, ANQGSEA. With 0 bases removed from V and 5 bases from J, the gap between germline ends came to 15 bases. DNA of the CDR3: TGCAGCGTTGAAGAGGTATGGGGGAGTAGAGATACGCAGTATTTT. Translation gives CSVEEVWGSRDTQYF.

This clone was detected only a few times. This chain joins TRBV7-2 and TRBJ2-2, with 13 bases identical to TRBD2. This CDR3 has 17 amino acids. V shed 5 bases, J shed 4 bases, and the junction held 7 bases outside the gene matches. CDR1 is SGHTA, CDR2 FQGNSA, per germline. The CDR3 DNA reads TGTGCCAGCAGCCTACCGGGACTAGCGGGACTCACCGGGGAGCTGTTTTTT. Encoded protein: CASSLPGLAGLTGELFF.